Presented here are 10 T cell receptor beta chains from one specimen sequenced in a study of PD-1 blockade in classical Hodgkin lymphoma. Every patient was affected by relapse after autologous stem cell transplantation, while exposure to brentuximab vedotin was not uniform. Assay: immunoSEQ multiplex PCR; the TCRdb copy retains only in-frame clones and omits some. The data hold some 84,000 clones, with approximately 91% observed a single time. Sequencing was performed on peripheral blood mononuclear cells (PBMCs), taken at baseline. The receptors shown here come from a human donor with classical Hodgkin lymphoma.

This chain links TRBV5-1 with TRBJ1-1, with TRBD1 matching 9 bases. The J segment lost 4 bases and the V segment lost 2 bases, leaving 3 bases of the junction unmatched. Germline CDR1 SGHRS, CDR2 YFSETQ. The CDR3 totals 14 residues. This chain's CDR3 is CASSLQGASTEAFF. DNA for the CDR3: TGCGCCAGCAGCTTACAGGGGGCGAGCACTGAAGCTTTCTTT.

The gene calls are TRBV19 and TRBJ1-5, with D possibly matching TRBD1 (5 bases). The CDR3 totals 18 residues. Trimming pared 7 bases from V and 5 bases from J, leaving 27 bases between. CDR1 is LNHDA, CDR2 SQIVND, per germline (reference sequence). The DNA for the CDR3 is TGTGCCAGTAAGGGGTGGGTGGCAGGGCTTTCCTCAGATCAGCCCCAGCATTTT. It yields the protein CASKGWVAGLSSDQPQHF.

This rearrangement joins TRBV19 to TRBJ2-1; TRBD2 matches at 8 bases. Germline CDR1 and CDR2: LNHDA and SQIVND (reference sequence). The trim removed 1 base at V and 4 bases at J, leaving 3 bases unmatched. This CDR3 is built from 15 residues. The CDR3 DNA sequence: TGTGCCAGTAGTATAGGCGGGAGGCGTTACAATGAGCAGTTCTTC. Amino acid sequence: CASSIGGRRYNEQFF. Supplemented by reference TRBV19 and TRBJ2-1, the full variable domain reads DGGITQSPKYLFRKEGQNVTLSCEQNLNHDAMYWYRQDPGQGLRLIYYSQIVNDFQKGDIAEGYSVSREKKESFPLTVTSAQKNPTAFYLCASSIGGRRYNEQFFGPGTRLTVL.

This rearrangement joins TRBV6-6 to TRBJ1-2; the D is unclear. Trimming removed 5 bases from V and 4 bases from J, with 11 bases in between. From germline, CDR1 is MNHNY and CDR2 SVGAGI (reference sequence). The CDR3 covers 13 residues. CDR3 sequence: CASSRDGSYGYTF. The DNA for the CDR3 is TGTGCCAGCAGTCGTGACGGCTCCTATGGCTACACCTTC.

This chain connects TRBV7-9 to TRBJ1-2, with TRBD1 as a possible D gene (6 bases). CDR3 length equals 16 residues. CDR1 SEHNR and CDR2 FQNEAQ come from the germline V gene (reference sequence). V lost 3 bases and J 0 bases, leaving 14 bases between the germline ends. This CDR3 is CASSLDRTEANYGYTF. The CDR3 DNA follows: TGTGCCAGCAGCTTGGATCGGACAGAAGCTAACTATGGCTACACCTTC. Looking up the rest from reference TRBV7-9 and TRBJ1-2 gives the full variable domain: DTGVSQNPRHKITKRGQNVTFRCDPISEHNRLYWYRQTLGQGPEFLTYFQNEAQLEKSRLLSDRFSAERPKGSFSTLEIQRTEQGDSAMYLCASSLDRTEANYGYTFGSGTRLTVV.

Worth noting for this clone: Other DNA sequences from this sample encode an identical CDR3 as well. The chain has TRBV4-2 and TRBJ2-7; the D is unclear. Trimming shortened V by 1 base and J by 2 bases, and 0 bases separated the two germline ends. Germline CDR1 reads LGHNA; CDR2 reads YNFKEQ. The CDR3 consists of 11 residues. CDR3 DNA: TGTGCCAGCAGCCAAGCCTACGAGCAGTACTTC. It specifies CASSQAYEQYF.

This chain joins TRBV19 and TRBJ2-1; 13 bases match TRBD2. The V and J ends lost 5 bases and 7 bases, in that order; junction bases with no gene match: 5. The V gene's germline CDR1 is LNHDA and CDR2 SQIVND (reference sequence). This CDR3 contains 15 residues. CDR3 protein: CASSPGLAGKNEQFF. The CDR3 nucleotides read TGTGCCAGTAGTCCGGGACTAGCGGGGAAAAATGAGCAGTTCTTC. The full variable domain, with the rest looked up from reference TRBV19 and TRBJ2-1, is DGGITQSPKYLFRKEGQNVTLSCEQNLNHDAMYWYRQDPGQGLRLIYYSQIVNDFQKGDIAEGYSVSREKKESFPLTVTSAQKNPTAFYLCASSPGLAGKNEQFFGPGTRLTVL.

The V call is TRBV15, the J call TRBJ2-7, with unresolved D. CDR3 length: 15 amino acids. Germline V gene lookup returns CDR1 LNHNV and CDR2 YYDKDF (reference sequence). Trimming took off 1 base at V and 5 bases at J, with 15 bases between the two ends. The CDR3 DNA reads TGTGCCACCAGCAGAGGTAGGAGTACCCCCGACGAGCAGTACTTC. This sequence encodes CATSRGRSTPDEQYF.

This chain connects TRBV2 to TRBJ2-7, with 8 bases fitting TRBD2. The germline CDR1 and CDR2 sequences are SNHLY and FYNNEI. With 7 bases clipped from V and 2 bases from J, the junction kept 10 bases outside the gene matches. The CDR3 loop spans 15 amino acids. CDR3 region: CASTLEQGLAYEQYF. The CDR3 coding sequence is TGTGCCAGCACTCTTGAGCAGGGACTAGCCTACGAGCAGTACTTC.

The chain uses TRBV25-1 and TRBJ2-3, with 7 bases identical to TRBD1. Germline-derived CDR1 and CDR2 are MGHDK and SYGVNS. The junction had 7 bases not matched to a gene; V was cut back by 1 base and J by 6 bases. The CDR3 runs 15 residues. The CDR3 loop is CASSEWSGGGDTQYF. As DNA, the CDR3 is TGTGCCAGCAGTGAATGGTCAGGGGGTGGGGATACGCAGTATTTT.